The 9 T cell receptor beta chains below all came from one sample that was sequenced in a study of beta chain features in type 1 diabetes (dated by TCRdb to 2016 to 2019). The method behind the library was the immunoSEQ multiplex PCR assay. The entire isolated RNA was reverse transcribed using the High Capacity cDNA Reverse Transcription Kit, and thus expressed TCRB transcripts were sequenced. The table comes from immuneACCESS by way of TCRdb, which keeps in-frame sequences with V and J called. Part of the clones is missing from these tables; in studies checked, under half for an unresolved V gene and the rest for unknown reasons. The sample includes 350,000 to 400,000 clones, with more than 12% observed a single time. Together, the top ten hold about 0.019% of the sample. Sequencing was carried out using naive CD4+ T cells from blood. This specimen's cell subset or site label, per the study, means: true naive CD4+ T cells. The origin of the receptors is a woman aged 18-29 years in good health.

The rearrangement links TRBV9 to TRBJ2-1; TRBD2 matches 9 bases. V shed 2 bases and J 9 bases; nucleotides not matched to a gene: 9. This CDR3 spans 15 amino acids. Germline-derived CDR1 and CDR2 are SGDLS and YYNGEE. CDR3 residues: CASSVIAGEMGEQFF. CDR3 bases: TGTGCCAGCAGCGTGATAGCGGGAGAAATGGGTGAGCAGTTCTTC.

This clone was detected only a few times. This chain joins TRBV5-6 and TRBJ1-5; the match to TRBD1 covers 10 bases. The CDR3 has 17 amino acids. CDR1 SGHDT and CDR2 YYEEEE come from the germline V gene. Trimming at V came to 4 bases and at J to 0 bases, leaving 7 bases not matched to a gene. CDR3 protein: CASSRGQGSASNQPQHF. The CDR3 coding sequence is TGTGCCAGCAGCCGGGGACAGGGGTCTGCTAGCAATCAGCCCCAGCATTTT.

This clone was detected only a few times. This chain connects TRBV28 to TRBJ1-2; TRBD1 matches at 8 bases. Germline loops: CDR1 MDHEN, CDR2 SYDVKM. The CDR3 runs to 13 residues. J lost 6 bases, V lost 6 bases, and 6 bases had no gene match. The CDR3 bases are TGTGCCAGCAGGCTGACAGGGGAGAATGGCTACACCTTC. Residues: CASRLTGENGYTF.

The chain employs TRBV9 and TRBJ2-7; 8 bases align to TRBD1. The CDR3 has 13 residues. Trimming took 3 bases from V and 6 from J; bases not matched to a gene: 5. Germline lookup yields CDR1 SGDLS and CDR2 YYNGEE. CDR3 coding DNA: TGTGCCAGCAGCGAGGGGACAGGTTTCGAGCAGTACTTC. It codes for CASSEGTGFEQYF.

The V gene is TRBV10-3, the J gene TRBJ2-1; weak D call: TRBD2 (5 bases). Trimming removed 0 bases at V and 8 bases at J, with 8 bases between. The CDR3 totals 13 residues. Germline V lookup: CDR1 ENHRY, CDR2 SYGVKD. The CDR3 protein is CAISESGVDEQFF. CDR3 in DNA: TGTGCCATCAGTGAGTCCGGGGTCGATGAGCAGTTCTTC.

In this sample, this clone turned up a few times. The V and J genes are TRBV28 and TRBJ2-5; TRBD1 agrees at 11 bases. Looked up from germline, CDR1 is MDHEN and CDR2 is SYDVKM. The CDR3 sequence is 13 residues long. Germline trimming cut 4 bases from V and 7 bases from J; bases unmatched to any gene: 2. The CDR3 spells CASSSGQGVTQYF. The CDR3 coding sequence is TGTGCCAGCAGTTCGGGACAGGGGGTGACCCAGTACTTC.

This chain uses TRBV6-5 with TRBJ2-6, with D possibly matching TRBD2 (5 bases). In germline, CDR1 is MNHEY, CDR2 SVGAGI. V lost 5 bases and J 0 bases, leaving 8 bases between the germline ends. CDR3 length equals 15 residues. CDR3 residues: CASSKRPSGANVLTF. Written as DNA, the CDR3 is TGTGCCAGCAGTAAGCGGCCCTCTGGGGCCAACGTCCTGACTTTC.

This clone has only a few counts. CDR3 amino acids: CASSLRDRGPNYGYTF. DNA for the CDR3: TGTGCCAGCAGTTTAAGGGACAGGGGGCCCAACTATGGCTACACCTTC. The chain recombines TRBV28 with TRBJ1-2; 12 nucleotides line up with TRBD1. J lost 2 bases, V lost 2 bases, and 3 bases had no gene match. Per the germline V gene, CDR1 is MDHEN and CDR2 is SYDVKM. The CDR3 spans 16 residues.

V is TRBV28 and J is TRBJ1-1, with D perhaps matching TRBD1 (6 bases). The ends were cut back, 8 bases at V and 5 bases at J, with 18 bases in the middle. CDR3 length: 14 residues. CDR1 and CDR2 from the germline V gene are MDHEN and SYDVKM. The CDR3 spells CASPTAGGRTEAFF. The CDR3 region has the DNA TGTGCCAGCCCCACCGCGGGGGGCAGGACTGAAGCTTTCTTT.